This TCR beta chain was found in a study of cytomegalovirus exposure and HLA in healthy donors. In the study overall: Out of about 360 genotyped donors, less than 90% belonged to the Caucasian-associated ancestry cluster. Study conclusions and caveats: In a later analysis, at a false discovery rate of 0.05, 15,000 to 20,000 TCR beta sequences matched HLA alleles. In vitro testing confirmed three CMV-associated chains as specific for CMV antigens.

Amplification used 60 Vbeta primers and 13 Jbeta primers. Profiled with immunoSEQ multiplex PCR; TCRdb holds only in-frame clones, not every one. The repertoire consists of under 200,000 clones, with approximately 67% occurring once and the leading ten covering around 3.2%. CDR1 and CDR2 from the germline V gene are MNHEY and SMNVEV (reference sequence). V lost 8 bases, J lost 2 bases, and 15 bases lay in between. This CDR3 contains 14 residues. The table lists this clone with a few counts. Its antigen is still unknown. The chain uses TRBV27 and TRBJ1-2; D not resolved. Sequenced sample: PBMCs. This TCR came from a man aged 40-49 years in good health and CMV-seronegative. CDR3 DNA: TGTGCCAGCGGTGAAAATAGGCGGAACTATGGCTACACCTTC. This sequence encodes CASGENRRNYGYTF.